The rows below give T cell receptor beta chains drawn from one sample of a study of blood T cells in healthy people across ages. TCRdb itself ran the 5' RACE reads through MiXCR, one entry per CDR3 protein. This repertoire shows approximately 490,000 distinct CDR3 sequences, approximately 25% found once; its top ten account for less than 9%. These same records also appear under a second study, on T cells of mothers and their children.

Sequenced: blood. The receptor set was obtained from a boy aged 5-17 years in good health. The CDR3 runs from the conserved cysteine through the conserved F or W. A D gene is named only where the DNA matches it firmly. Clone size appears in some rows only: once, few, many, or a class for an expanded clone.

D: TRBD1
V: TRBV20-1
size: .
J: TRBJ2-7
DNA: TGCAGTGCTGAGGACAGGGAGGTCGGGTACGAGCAGTACTTC
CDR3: CSAEDREVGYEQYF

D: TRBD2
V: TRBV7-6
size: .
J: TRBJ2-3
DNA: TGTGCCAGCAGCGAGGGACTAGCGACTGGCACAGATACGCAGTATTTT
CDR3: CASSEGLATGTDTQYF

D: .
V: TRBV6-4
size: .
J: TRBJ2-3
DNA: TGTGCCAGCAGTGACTCGGCAGGTAGCACAGATACGCAGTATTTT
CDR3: CASSDSAGSTDTQYF

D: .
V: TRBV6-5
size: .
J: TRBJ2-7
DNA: TGTGCCAGCAGTTACTCCGCGTATGGTTACTCCTACGAGCAGTACTTC
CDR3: CASSYSAYGYSYEQYF

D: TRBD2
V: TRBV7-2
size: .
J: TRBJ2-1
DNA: TGTGCCAGCAGCGTGGGGCTAGCGGGAGAGGTCTTC
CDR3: CASSVGLAGEVF

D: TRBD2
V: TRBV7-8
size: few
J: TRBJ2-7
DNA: TGTGCCAGCAGCTTTGCAGGGAGGGAGAGAGACGAGCAGTACTTC
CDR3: CASSFAGRERDEQYF

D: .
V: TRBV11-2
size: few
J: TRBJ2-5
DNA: TGTGCCAGCAGCTACCCTGACTATCAAGAGACCCAGTACTTC
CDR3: CASSYPDYQETQYF

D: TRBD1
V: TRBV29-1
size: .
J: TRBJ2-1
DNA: TGCAGCGTTGAAGGTACCAACAGGGGATCTTCTTACAATGAGCAGTTCTTC
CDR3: CSVEGTNRGSSYNEQFF

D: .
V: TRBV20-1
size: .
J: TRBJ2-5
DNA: TGCAGTGCTAGAGAACCTCATGGGGGAGAGACCCAGTACTTC
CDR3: CSAREPHGGETQYF

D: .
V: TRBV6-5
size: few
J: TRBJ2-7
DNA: TGTGCCAGCAGTTACTCGGCAGACTACGCTTATTACGAGCAGTACTTC
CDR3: CASSYSADYAYYEQYF

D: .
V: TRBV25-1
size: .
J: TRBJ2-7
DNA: TGTGCCAGCAGTGACCGAACCGAAAACCAAGAGGGCTACGAGCAGTACTTC
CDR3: CASSDRTENQEGYEQYF

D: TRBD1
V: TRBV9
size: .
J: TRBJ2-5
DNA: TGTGCCAGCAGCGGGGACAGTGGAGAGACCCAGTACTTC
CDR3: CASSGDSGETQYF

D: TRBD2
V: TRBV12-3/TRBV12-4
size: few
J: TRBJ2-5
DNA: TGTGCCAGCAGTTTATCCCTAGCGGGGGTGGGGACCCAGTACTTC
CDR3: CASSLSLAGVGTQYF

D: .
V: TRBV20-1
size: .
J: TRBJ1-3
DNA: TGCAGTGCTTCCGTGGGGCTCCGCTCTGGAAACACCATATATTTT
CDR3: CSASVGLRSGNTIYF

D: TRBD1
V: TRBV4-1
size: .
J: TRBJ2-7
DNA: TGCGCCAGCAGCCAAGCCTCCGGGACAGGGGGTCTCGAGCAGTACTTC
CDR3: CASSQASGTGGLEQYF

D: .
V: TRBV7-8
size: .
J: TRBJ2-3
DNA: TGTGCCAGCAGCTTAGTTGACGGCGTAAATACGCAGTATTTT
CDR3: CASSLVDGVNTQYF

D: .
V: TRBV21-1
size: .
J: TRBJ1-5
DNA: TGTGCCAGCAGCATCCGGGACAGGGGCAATCAGCCCCAGCATTTT
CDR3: CASSIRDRGNQPQHF

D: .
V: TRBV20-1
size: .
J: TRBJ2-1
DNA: TGCAGTGCCAATACCTTGGGTGAGCAGTTCTTC
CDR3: CSANTLGEQFF

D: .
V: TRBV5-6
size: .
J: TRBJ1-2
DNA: TGTGCCAGCAGCGTACTCACAGTAAACTATGGCTACACCTTC
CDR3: CASSVLTVNYGYTF

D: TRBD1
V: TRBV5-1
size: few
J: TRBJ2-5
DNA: TGCGCCAGCAGCCCGGGAACAGGGGGCGCTTGGGAGACCCAGTACTTC
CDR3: CASSPGTGGAWETQYF

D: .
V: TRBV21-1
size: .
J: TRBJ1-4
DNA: TGTGCCAGCAGCAACCACGGACCCCCGAATGAAAAACTGTTTTTT
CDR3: CASSNHGPPNEKLFF

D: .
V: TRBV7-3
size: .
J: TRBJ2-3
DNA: TGTGCCAGCATCTCCCCAACTAACACAGATACGCAGTATTTT
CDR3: CASISPTNTDTQYF

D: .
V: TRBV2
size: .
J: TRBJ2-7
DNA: TGTGCCAGCATGGGTACCACAGAGTCCTACGAGCAGTACTTC
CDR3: CASMGTTESYEQYF

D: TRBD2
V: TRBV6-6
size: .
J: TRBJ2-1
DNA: TGTGCCAGCAGTACCGGGACTAACAATGAGCAGTTCTTC
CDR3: CASSTGTNNEQFF

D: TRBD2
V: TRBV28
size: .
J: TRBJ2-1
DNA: TGTGCCAGCAGCTCGGCTAGCGGGGAAAATGAGCAGTTCTTC
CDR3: CASSSASGENEQFF

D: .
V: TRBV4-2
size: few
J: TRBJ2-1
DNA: TGTGCCAGCAGCCAAGGGGAGGACTATAGCTCCTACAATGAGCAGTTCTTC
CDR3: CASSQGEDYSSYNEQFF

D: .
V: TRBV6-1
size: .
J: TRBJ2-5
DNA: TGTGCCAGCGGATTGGGCGTCTATGAGCAGTACTTC
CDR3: CASGLGVYEQYF

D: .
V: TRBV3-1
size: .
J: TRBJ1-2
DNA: TGTGCCAGCAGCCCGGTGACCGAAGCCTACTATGGCTACACCTTC
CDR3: CASSPVTEAYYGYTF

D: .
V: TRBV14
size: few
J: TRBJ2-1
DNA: TGTGCCAGCAGCCAAGATGCGAATGCAAATGAGCAGTTCTTC
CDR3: CASSQDANANEQFF

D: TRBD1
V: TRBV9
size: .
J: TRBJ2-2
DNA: TGTGCCAGCGAGGGGGCTCGGGGGGAGCTGTTTTTT
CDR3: CASEGARGELFF

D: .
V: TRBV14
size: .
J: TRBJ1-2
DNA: TGTGCCAGCAGTCAGGGAGGGGATGGCTACACCTTC
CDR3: CASSQGGDGYTF

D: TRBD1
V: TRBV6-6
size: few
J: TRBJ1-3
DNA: TGTGCCAGCAGCTACGACAGGGGGAGAAACACCATATATTTT
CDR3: CASSYDRGRNTIYF

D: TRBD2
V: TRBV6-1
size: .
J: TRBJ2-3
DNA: TGTGCCAGCAGTCGACTAGCGGGGTTTAGCACAGATACGCAGTATTTT
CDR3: CASSRLAGFSTDTQYF

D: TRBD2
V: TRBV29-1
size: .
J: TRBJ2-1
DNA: TGCAGCGACACCGGGACTAGCGTCTACAATGAGCAGTTCTTC
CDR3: CSDTGTSVYNEQFF

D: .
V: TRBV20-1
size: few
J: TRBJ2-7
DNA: TGCAGTGCTAGAGTGGGCAGGGAAAACGAGCAGTACTTC
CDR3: CSARVGRENEQYF

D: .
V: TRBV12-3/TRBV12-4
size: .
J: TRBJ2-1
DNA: TGTGCCAGCAGTCGGGGTCGTGCGGAGAGCTCCTACAATGAGCAGTTCTTC
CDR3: CASSRGRAESSYNEQFF

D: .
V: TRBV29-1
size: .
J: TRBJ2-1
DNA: TGCGGCGTTGAAGTTAATGGCGGTACCTACAATGAGCAGTCCTTC
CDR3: CGVEVNGGTYNEQSF

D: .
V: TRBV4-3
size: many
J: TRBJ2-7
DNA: TGCGCCAGCAGCCAGGGGGTCCTCTCCTACGAGCAGTACTTC
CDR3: CASSQGVLSYEQYF

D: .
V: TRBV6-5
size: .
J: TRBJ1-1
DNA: TGTGCCAGCAGCACCGGGAAGGAAGCTTTCTTT
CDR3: CASSTGKEAFF

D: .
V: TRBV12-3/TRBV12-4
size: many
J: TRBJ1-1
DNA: TGTGCCAGCAGTTTACTTGAGAACACTGAAGCTTTCTTT
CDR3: CASSLLENTEAFF

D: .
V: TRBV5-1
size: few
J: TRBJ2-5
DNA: TGCGCCAGCAGCTTGGATGGACAGCAAAGGGAGACCCAGTACTTC
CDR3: CASSLDGQQRETQYF

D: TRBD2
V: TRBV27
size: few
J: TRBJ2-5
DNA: TGTGCCAGCAGTCTAGCGGGGAACCCTCGAGAGACCCAGTACTTC
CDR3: CASSLAGNPRETQYF

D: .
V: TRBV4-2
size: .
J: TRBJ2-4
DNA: TGTGCCAGCAGCCAAGATGTGTTGGCCTCCAAAAACATTCAGTACTTC
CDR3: CASSQDVLASKNIQYF

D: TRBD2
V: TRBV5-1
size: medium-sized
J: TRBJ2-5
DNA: TGCGCCAGCAGCTTGGGACTAGCGGGAGAGACCCAGTACTTC
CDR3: CASSLGLAGETQYF

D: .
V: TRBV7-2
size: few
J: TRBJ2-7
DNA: TGTGCCAGCAGCCCCTGGCTACAGGACGGGTACGAGCAGTACTTC
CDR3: CASSPWLQDGYEQYF

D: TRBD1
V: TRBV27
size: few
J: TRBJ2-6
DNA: TGTGCCAGCAGTTTCGGGACAGGGGGCCTAATAGGGGCCAACGTCCTGACTTTC
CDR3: CASSFGTGGLIGANVLTF

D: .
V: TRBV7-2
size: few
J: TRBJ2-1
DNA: TGTGCCAGCAGCCCCGGGTACTACAATGAGCAGTTCTTC
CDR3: CASSPGYYNEQFF

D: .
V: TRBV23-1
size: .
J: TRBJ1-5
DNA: TGCGCCAGCAGTCTATTAGGGTGGGAGCCCCAGCATTTT
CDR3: CASSLLGWEPQHF

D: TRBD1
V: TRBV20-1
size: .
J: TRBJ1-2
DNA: TGCAGTGCCAGGGACAGCCTGGGCTATGGCCACACCTTC
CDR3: CSARDSLGYGHTF

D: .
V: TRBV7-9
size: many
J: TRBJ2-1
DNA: TGTGCCAGCAGCTTAGAGGATGAGCAGTTCTTC
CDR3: CASSLEDEQFF

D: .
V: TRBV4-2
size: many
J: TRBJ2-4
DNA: TGTGCCAGCAGCACCCTTGCTGGCTCCGCGACCAAAAACATTCAGTACTTC
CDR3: CASSTLAGSATKNIQYF

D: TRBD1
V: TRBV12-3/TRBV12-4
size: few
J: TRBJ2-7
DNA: TGTGCCAGCAGTTTGCGGCAGGGGGCTTACGAGCAGTACTTC
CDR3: CASSLRQGAYEQYF

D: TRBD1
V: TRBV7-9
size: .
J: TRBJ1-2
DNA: TGTGCCAGCAGCATAGGGACAGGGGAAGGCTACACCTTC
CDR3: CASSIGTGEGYTF

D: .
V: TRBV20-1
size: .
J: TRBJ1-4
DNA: TGCAGTGCTAGGGGGGTTAAAGGGGAGAATGAAAAACTGTTTTTT
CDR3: CSARGVKGENEKLFF

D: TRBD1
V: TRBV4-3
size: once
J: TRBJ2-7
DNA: TGCGCCAGCAGCCGAGGACAGGGACCCTCCTACGAGCAGTACTTC
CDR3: CASSRGQGPSYEQYF

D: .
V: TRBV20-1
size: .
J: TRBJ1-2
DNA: TGCAGTGCTAGACCCACAGGGAATTCAGGTGGCTACACCTTC
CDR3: CSARPTGNSGGYTF

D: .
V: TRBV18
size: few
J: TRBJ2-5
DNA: TGTGCCAGCTCACCGAGACAGGAAGAGACCCAGTACTTC
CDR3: CASSPRQEETQYF

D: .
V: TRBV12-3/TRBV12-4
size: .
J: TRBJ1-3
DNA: TGTGCCAGCAGCAAGACAGGAGGAAACACCATATATTTT
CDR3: CASSKTGGNTIYF

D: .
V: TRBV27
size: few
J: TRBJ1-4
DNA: TGTGCCAGCAGCCGACGGGGGGGCCACGAAAAACTGTTTTTT
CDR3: CASSRRGGHEKLFF